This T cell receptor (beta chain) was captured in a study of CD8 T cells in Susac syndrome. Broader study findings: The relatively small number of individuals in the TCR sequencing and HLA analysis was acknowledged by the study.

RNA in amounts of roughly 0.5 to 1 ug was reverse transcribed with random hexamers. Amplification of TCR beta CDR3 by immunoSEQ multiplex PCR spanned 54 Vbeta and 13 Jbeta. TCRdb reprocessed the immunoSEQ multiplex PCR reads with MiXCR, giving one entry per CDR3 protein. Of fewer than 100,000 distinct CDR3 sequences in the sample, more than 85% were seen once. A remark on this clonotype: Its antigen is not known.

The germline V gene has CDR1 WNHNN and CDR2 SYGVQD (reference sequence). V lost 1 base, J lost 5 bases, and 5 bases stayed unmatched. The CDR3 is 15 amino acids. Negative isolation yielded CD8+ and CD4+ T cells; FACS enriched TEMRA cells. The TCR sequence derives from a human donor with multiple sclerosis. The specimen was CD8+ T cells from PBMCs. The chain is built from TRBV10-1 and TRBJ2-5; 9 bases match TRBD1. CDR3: CASSEWTGEGETQYF. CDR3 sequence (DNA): TGCGCCAGCAGTGAGTGGACAGGGGAGGGGGAGACCCAGTACTTC.